This passage covers 25 T cell receptor beta chains from one sample sequenced in a study of OX40 agonist ivuxolimab in advanced cancers. TCRdb keeps only in-frame clones here, not all; method: immunoSEQ multiplex PCR. The data contain about 58,000 clones, 80% to 90% of them singletons. Here the sequenced sample was CD4+ or CD8+ T cells sorted from blood, taken in a trial of the OX40 agonist ivuxolimab. The receptors shown here come from an adult with an advanced solid tumor such as melanoma, head and neck, liver or kidney cancer.

The V call is TRBV7-2, the J call TRBJ2-1, with TRBD2 identical over 7 bases. This CDR3 spans 14 amino acids. V shed 4 bases and J 5 bases; nucleotides not matched to a gene: 5. CDR1 is SGHTA, CDR2 FQGNSA, per germline. The CDR3 here is CASSSGLSNNEQFF. The CDR3, as DNA: TGTGCCAGCAGCTCGGGACTATCGAACAATGAGCAGTTCTTC. Using reference TRBV7-2 and TRBJ2-1 for the parts outside the CDR3, the full variable domain is GAGVSQSPSNKVTEKGKDVELRCDPISGHTALYWYRQSLGQGLEFLIYFQGNSAPDKSGLPSDRFSAERTGGSVSTLTIQRTQQEDSAVYLCASSSGLSNNEQFFGPGTRLTVL.

The rearrangement uses TRBV6-5 and TRBJ1-2; D gene uncertain. Germline V gene sequence: CDR1 MNHEY, CDR2 SVGAGI. The CDR3 extends over 13 amino acids. V shed 2 bases and J shed 4 bases, with 8 bases lying between them. CDR3 amino acids: CASSYEDFYGYTF. DNA for the CDR3: TGTGCCAGCAGTTACGAGGACTTCTATGGCTACACCTTC.

The chain employs TRBV7-3 and TRBJ2-5; D unclear. This CDR3 region has 15 residues. The V gene's germline CDR1 is SGHTA and CDR2 FQGTGA. V lost 3 bases and J lost 2, with 13 bases in between. The CDR3 reads CASSFPTRRQETQYF. CDR3 DNA: TGTGCCAGCAGCTTCCCGACTCGCAGACAAGAGACCCAGTACTTC.

The chain has TRBV14 and TRBJ1-5; no definite D call. V was cut by 0 bases and J by 4 bases, with 16 bases left in between. The CDR3 consists of 17 residues. CDR1 SGHDN and CDR2 FVKESK come from the germline V gene. The CDR3 sequence: CASSQDCGRIKNQPQHF. The CDR3 DNA sequence: TGTGCCAGCAGCCAAGATTGCGGGCGTATTAAGAATCAGCCCCAGCATTTT.

The rearrangement links TRBV10-3 to TRBJ1-2; D not certain. The germline V gene encodes CDR1 ENHRY and CDR2 SYGVKD. The V and J ends lost 2 bases and 8 bases respectively, with 9 bases between them. The CDR3 totals 12 residues. The CDR3 DNA is TGTGCCATCAGTGAGGTGGTAGGGGGCTACACCTTC. As protein: CAISEVVGGYTF.

The chain links TRBV4-2 to TRBJ2-7, with 12 nucleotides matching TRBD2. This CDR3 has 16 residues. With V trimmed by 3 bases and J by 3 bases, 6 bases remained unmatched. CDR1 is LGHNA, CDR2 YNFKEQ, per germline. The chain's CDR3 is CASSQTSGSSIYEQYF. CDR3 DNA sequence: TGTGCCAGCAGCCAGACTAGCGGGAGTTCCATCTACGAGCAGTACTTC.

The genes are TRBV11-2 and TRBJ2-5, with no clear D. CDR3 length: 13 amino acids. Germline CDR1 and CDR2: SGHAT and FQNNGV. The V end lost 1 base, the J end lost 5 bases, and 8 bases lay between the germline ends. CDR3 sequence reads: CASSLAGWETQYF. Written as DNA, the CDR3 is TGTGCCAGCAGCTTAGCGGGTTGGGAGACCCAGTACTTC.

This clone was detected only once. V is TRBV19 and J is TRBJ2-5; possible D gene TRBD2, 5 bases. Germline V gene sequence: CDR1 LNHDA, CDR2 SQIVND (reference sequence). Trimming took 4 bases from V and 2 from J, leaving 11 bases between them. This CDR3 region has 14 residues. The CDR3 sequence: CASSTPGNQETQYF. DNA for the CDR3: TGTGCCAGTAGTACCCCCGGGAATCAAGAGACCCAGTACTTC.

This chain links TRBV6-5 with TRBJ2-5; TRBD1 aligns across 8 bases. Germline loops: CDR1 MNHEY, CDR2 SVGAGI. The CDR3 is 16 residues long. V gave up 2 bases and J gave up 4 bases; unmatched junction bases: 9. CDR3 region: CASSYVRTGFGETQYF. The DNA for the CDR3 is TGTGCCAGCAGTTACGTGCGGACAGGGTTTGGAGAGACCCAGTACTTC.

The rearrangement joins TRBV5-1 to TRBJ2-7; TRBD1 or TRBD2 may be the D gene (6 bases each). Germline values: CDR1 SGHRS, CDR2 YFSETQ. The CDR3 extends over 14 amino acids. V lost 4 bases and J lost 5, with 16 bases in between. The CDR3 DNA is TGCGCCAGCAGCCTGAACAGGGACTTCAACGAGCAGTACTTC. Translation: CASSLNRDFNEQYF.

The CDR3 DNA sequence: TGTGCCAGCAGCTTAATTGAAGGGGAGGAAACTGAAGCTTTCTTT. As protein: CASSLIEGEETEAFF. The chain employs TRBV7-3 and TRBJ1-1; TRBD1 might be the D (5 bases). The V gene lost 1 base and the J gene lost 5 bases, with 14 bases spanning the gap. The CDR3 runs 15 residues. The germline gives CDR1 SGHTA, CDR2 FQGTGA.

In its sample, this clone was seen a few times. The V gene is TRBV5-5, the J gene TRBJ2-7; the match to TRBD1 covers 9 bases. CDR1 is SGHKS and CDR2 is YYEKEE in the germline V gene (reference sequence). The V gene end was trimmed by 4 bases and the J gene end by 8 bases; junction bases not matched to a gene: 10. The length of the CDR3 is 14 residues. CDR3 DNA: TGTGCCAGCAGCGCCCTTAGGACAGGGGCGCAGCAGTACTTC. Protein product: CASSALRTGAQQYF.

The chain couples TRBV5-5 to TRBJ2-7; possibly TRBD2 for D (5 bases). V gave up 6 bases and J gave up 0 bases, with 13 bases separating them. This CDR3 is built from 14 residues. Germline CDR1 reads SGHKS; CDR2 reads YYEKEE (reference sequence). CDR3 DNA: TGTGCCAGCAAAAAAGTCGGGGACTCCTACGAGCAGTACTTC. Amino acid sequence: CASKKVGDSYEQYF.

This chain joins TRBV5-1 and TRBJ2-7; TRBD1 agrees at 8 bases. The CDR3 runs 13 residues. The germline gives CDR1 SGHRS, CDR2 YFSETQ. With 4 bases clipped from V and 5 bases from J, the junction kept 5 bases outside the gene matches. The CDR3 bases are TGCGCCAGCAGCACAGGGGGAGGAGACGAGCAGTACTTC. It specifies CASSTGGGDEQYF.

The J gene is TRBJ1-2, the V gene TRBV10-3, with 7 bases identical to TRBD1. The CDR3 loop spans 14 amino acids. Germline loops: CDR1 ENHRY, CDR2 SYGVKD. V lost 6 bases and J lost 7; bases outside the gene matches: 11. In nucleotides, the CDR3 is TGTGCCATCAGAGAAGGGGGCAGGGAGGGTGGCTACACCTTC. Its translation: CAIREGGREGGYTF.

The rearrangement joins TRBV18 to TRBJ1-2, with TRBD1 as a possible D gene (5 bases). Germline CDR1 and CDR2: KGHSH and LQKENI. There are 14 residues in the CDR3. Trimming cost V 3 bases and J 5 bases, with 13 bases left between them. CDR3 residues: CASSPGREPYGYTF. The CDR3 nucleotides are TGTGCCAGCTCACCGGGCAGGGAACCTTATGGCTACACCTTC.

This clone showed up just a few times. J is TRBJ1-2 and V is TRBV4-2; TRBD1 is a possible D gene (5 bases). The CDR3 spans 15 residues. V dropped 0 bases and J dropped 6 bases, with 14 bases sitting between them. Germline V gene lookup returns CDR1 LGHNA and CDR2 YNFKEQ. CDR3 nucleotide sequence: TGTGCCAGCAGCCAAGAGAGCCAGGGACGGGATGGCTACACCTTC. It encodes CASSQESQGRDGYTF.

This clone appeared once. The V gene is TRBV27, the J gene TRBJ2-7; D gene uncertain. The CDR3 totals 14 residues. The V end lost 2 bases, the J end lost 0 bases, and 8 bases lay between the germline ends. Germline V lookup: CDR1 MNHEY, CDR2 SMNVEV (reference sequence). As DNA, the CDR3 is TGTGCCAGCAGTTTAAGCTTTGGCTCCTACGAGCAGTACTTC. Protein sequence: CASSLSFGSYEQYF.

The chain is built from TRBV5-6 and TRBJ2-5; tentatively, D is TRBD1 (6 bases). In germline, CDR1 is SGHDT, CDR2 YYEEEE. The V gene lost 2 bases and the J gene lost 0 bases, with 11 bases spanning the gap. The CDR3 has 15 residues. CDR3 DNA sequence: TGTGCCAGCAGCTTCTTCTCAGGGGACCAAGAGACCCAGTACTTC. Its translation: CASSFFSGDQETQYF. Using reference TRBV5-6 and TRBJ2-5 for the parts outside the CDR3, the full variable domain is DAGVTQSPTHLIKTRGQQVTLRCSPKSGHDTVSWYQQALGQGPQFIFQYYEEEERQRGNFPDRFSGHQFPNYSSELNVNALLLGDSALYLCASSFFSGDQETQYFGPGTRLLVL.

The chain carries TRBV18 and TRBJ2-7; D might be TRBD1 or TRBD2, each matching 6 bases. The germline V gene has CDR1 KGHSH and CDR2 LQKENI. The CDR3 consists of 18 residues. The germline V and J ends were trimmed by 8 bases and 0 bases, with 26 bases remaining between them. The CDR3 spells CASHGGGDRQISSYEQYF. DNA for the CDR3: TGTGCCAGCCACGGAGGGGGAGACAGGCAAATTTCCTCCTACGAGCAGTACTTC.

This rearrangement joins TRBV6-1 to TRBJ2-1; perhaps TRBD1 as D (5 bases). Germline V gives CDR1 MNHNS, CDR2 SASEGT. V shed 5 bases and J shed 6 bases, with 8 bases lying between them. The CDR3 extends over 12 amino acids. CDR3 amino acids: CASSLTVNEQFF. The CDR3 coding sequence is TGTGCCAGCAGTCTGACAGTCAATGAGCAGTTCTTC.

The rearrangement links TRBV18 to TRBJ2-3; 7 bases map to TRBD2. Germline V gene data show CDR1 as KGHSH and CDR2 as LQKENI. Trimming took 3 bases from V and 1 from J; bases not matched to a gene: 4. The CDR3 has 15 amino acids. The CDR3 DNA reads as TGTGCCAGCTCACCCGGACTAGGGGGCACAGATACGCAGTATTTT. It translates to CASSPGLGGTDTQYF.

The chain couples TRBV6-1 to TRBJ2-7; D gene unclear. CDR1 and CDR2 (germline): MNHNS, SASEGT. The CDR3 has 12 amino acids. Trimming took off 6 bases at V and 2 bases at J, with 8 bases between the two ends. The CDR3 nucleotides are TGTGCCAGCAGGTCCGTAACCTACGAGCAGTACTTC. Translation gives CASRSVTYEQYF.

This chain links TRBV5-1 with TRBJ2-3, with a possible D match to TRBD2 (7 bases). V was clipped by 6 bases and J by 1 base, with 18 bases between them. The CDR3 sequence is 16 residues long. Germline V CDR1 and CDR2: SGHRS, YFSETQ. CDR3 DNA: TGCGCCAGCAACCGTCGGGGGGCTGGGGGCACAGATACGCAGTATTTT. It specifies CASNRRGAGGTDTQYF. Filled out from reference TRBV5-1 and TRBJ2-3, the complete variable domain reads KAGVTQTPRYLIKTRGQQVTLSCSPISGHRSVSWYQQTPGQGLQFLFEYFSETQRNKGNFPGRFSGRQFSNSRSEMNVSTLELGDSALYLCASNRRGAGGTDTQYFGPGTRLTVL.

The chain has TRBV5-5 and TRBJ2-2; possible D gene TRBD2, 6 bases. The germline V gene has CDR1 SGHKS and CDR2 YYEKEE (reference sequence). Between the trimmed V and J ends, which lost 2 bases and 7 bases, there was a span of 15 bases. CDR3 length equals 15 residues. The CDR3 DNA is TGTGCCAGCAGCTTAAGTGACTTGCGGGGCGGGGAGCTGTTTTTT. As protein: CASSLSDLRGGELFF.